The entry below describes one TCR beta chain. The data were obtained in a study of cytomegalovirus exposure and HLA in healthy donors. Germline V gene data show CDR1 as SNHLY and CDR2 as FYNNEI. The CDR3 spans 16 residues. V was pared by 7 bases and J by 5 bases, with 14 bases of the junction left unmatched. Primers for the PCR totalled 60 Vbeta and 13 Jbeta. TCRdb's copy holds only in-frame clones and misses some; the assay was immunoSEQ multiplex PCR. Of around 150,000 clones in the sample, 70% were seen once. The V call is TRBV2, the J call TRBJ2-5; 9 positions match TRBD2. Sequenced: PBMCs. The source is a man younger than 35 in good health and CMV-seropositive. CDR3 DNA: TGTGCCAGCACCCTAGGGGCTAGCGGGGTTGGGGAGACCCAGTACTTC. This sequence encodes CASTLGASGVGETQYF. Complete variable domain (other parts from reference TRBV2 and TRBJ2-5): EPEVTQTPSHQVTQMGQEVILRCVPISNHLYFYWYRQILGQKVEFLVSFYNNEISEKSEIFDDQFSVERPDGSNFTLKIRSTKLEDSAMYFCASTLGASGVGETQYFGPGTRLLVL.